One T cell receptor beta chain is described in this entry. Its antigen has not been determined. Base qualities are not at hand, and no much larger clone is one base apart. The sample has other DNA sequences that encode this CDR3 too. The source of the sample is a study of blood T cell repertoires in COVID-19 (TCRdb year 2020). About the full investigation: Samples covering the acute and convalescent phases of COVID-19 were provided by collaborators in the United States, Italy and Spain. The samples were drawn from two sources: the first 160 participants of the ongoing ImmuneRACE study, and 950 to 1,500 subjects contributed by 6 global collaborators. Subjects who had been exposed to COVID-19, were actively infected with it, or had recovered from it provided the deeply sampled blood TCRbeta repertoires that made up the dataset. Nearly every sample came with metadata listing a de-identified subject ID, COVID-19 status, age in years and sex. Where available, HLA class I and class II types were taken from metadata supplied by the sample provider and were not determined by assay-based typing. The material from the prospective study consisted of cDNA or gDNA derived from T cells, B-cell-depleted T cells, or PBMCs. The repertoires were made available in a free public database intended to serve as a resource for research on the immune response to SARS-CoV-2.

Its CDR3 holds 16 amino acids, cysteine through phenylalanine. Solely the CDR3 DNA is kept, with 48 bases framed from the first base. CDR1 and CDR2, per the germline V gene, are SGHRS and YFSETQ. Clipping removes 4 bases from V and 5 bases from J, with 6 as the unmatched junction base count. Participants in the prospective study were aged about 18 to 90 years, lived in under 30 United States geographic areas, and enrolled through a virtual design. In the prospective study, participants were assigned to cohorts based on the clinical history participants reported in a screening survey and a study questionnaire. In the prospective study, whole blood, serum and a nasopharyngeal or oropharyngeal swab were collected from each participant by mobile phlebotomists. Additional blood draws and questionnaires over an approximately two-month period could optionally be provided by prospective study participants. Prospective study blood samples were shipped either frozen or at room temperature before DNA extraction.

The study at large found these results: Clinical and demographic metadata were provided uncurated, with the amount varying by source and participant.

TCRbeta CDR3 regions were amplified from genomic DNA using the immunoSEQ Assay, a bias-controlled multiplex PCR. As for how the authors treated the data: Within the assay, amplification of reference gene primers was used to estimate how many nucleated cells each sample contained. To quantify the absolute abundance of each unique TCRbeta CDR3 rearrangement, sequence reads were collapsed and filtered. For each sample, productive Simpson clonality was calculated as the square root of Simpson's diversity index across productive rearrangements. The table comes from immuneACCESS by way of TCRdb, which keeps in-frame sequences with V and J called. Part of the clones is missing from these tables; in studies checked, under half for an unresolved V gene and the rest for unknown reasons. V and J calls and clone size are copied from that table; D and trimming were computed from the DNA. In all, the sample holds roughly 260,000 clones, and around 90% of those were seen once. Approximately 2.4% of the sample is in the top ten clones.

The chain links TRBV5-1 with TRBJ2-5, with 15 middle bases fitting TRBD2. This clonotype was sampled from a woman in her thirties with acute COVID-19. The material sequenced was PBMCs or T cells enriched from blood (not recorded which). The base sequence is TGCGCCAGCAGCCTAGGACTAGCGGGGGGGCAGGAGACCCAGTACTTC. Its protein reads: CASSLGLAGGQETQYF.